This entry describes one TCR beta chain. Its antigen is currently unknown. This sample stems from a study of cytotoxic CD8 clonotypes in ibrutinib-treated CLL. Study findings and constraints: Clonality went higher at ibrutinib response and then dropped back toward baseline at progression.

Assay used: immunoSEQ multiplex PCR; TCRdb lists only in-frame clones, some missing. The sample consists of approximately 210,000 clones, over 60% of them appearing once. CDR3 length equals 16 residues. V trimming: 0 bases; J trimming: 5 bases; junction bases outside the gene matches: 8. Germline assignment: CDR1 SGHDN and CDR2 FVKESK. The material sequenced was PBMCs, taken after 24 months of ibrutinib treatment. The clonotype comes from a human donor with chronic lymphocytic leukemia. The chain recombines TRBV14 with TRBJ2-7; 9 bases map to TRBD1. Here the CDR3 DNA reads TGTGCCAGCAGCCAAGAGCGAGGGACAGGGATCCACGAGCAGTACTTC. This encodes CASSQERGTGIHEQYF.